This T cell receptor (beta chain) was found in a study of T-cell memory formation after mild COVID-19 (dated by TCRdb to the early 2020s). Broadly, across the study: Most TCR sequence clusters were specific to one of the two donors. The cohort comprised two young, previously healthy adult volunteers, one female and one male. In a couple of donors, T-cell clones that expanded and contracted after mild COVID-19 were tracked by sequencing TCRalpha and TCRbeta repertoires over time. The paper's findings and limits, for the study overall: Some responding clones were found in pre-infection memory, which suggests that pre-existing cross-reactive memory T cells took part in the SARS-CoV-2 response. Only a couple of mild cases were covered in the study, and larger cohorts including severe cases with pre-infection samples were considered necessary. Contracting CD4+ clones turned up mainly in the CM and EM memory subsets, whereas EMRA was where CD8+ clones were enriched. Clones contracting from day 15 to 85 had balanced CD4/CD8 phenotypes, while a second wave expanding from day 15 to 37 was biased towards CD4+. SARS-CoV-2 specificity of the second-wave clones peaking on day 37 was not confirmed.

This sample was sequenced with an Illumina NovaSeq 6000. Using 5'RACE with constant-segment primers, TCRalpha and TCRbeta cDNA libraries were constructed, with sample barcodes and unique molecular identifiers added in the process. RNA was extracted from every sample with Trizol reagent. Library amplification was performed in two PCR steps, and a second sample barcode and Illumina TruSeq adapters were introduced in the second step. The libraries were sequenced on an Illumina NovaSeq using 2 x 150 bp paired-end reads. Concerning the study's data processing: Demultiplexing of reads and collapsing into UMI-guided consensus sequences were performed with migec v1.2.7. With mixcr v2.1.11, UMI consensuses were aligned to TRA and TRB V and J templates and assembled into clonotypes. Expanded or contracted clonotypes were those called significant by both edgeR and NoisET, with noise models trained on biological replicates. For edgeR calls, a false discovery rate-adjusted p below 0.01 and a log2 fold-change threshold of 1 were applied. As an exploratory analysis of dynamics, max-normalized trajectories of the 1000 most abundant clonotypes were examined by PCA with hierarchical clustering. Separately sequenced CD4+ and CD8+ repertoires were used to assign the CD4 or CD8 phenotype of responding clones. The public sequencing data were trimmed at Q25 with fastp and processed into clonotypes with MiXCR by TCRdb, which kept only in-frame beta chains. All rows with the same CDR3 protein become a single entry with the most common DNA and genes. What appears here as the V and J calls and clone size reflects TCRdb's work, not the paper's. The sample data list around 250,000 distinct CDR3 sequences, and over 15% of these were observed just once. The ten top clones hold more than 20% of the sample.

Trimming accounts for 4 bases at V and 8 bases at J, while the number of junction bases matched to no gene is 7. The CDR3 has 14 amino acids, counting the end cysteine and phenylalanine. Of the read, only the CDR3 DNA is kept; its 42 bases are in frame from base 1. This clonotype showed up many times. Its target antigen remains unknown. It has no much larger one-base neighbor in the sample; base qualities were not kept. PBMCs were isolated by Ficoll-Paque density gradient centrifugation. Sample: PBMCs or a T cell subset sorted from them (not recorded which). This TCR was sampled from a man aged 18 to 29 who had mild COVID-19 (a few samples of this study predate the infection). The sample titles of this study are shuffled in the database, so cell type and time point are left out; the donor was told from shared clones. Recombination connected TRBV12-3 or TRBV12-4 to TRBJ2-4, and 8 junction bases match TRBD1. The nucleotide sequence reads TGTGCCAGCAGTTATCCGGGACAGGAGGACATTCAGTACTTC. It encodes CASSYPGQEDIQYF.